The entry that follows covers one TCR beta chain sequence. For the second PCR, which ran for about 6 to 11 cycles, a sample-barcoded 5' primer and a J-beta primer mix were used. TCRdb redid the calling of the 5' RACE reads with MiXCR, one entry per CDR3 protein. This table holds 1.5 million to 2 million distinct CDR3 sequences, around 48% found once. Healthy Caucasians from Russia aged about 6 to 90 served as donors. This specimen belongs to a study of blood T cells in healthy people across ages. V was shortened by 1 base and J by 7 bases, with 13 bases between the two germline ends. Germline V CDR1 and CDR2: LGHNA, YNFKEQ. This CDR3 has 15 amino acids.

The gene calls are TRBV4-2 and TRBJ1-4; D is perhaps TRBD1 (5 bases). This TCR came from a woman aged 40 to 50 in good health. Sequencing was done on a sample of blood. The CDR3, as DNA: TGTGCCAGCAGCCAAGTATCGGGTAGGGGTGAAAAACTGTTTTTT. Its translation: CASSQVSGRGEKLFF.